These 27 T cell receptor beta chains share one sample of origin, sequenced in a study of cytomegalovirus exposure and HLA in healthy donors. Vbeta (60) and Jbeta (13) primers were used in the PCR. Data came from immunoSEQ multiplex PCR; TCRdb stores just in-frame clones and leaves some out. The data show 65,000 to 85,000 clones, around 79% seen once. The specimen sequenced was PBMCs. These receptors were collected from a woman between 40 and 55 years old in good health and CMV-seropositive.

This chain links TRBV19 with TRBJ2-1; 7 bases are shared with TRBD2. Germline trimming cut 4 bases from V and 5 bases from J; bases unmatched to any gene: 11. CDR3 size: 16 residues. CDR1 is LNHDA, CDR2 SQIVND, per germline (reference sequence). This chain's CDR3 is CASSTSTSVPHNEQFF. CDR3 nucleotide sequence: TGTGCCAGTAGTACCTCCACTAGCGTTCCCCACAATGAGCAGTTCTTC.

The gene calls are TRBV29-1 and TRBJ2-1; TRBD1 agrees at 9 bases. CDR1 is SQVTM, CDR2 ANQGSEA, per germline. This CDR3 comprises 13 residues. V shed 3 bases, J shed 6 bases, and the junction held 3 bases outside the gene matches. The CDR3, as DNA: TGCAGCGTTGATGAGACAGGGGGCAATGAGCAGTTCTTC. It is translated as CSVDETGGNEQFF.

The chain links TRBV29-1 to TRBJ1-2, with D unresolved. Germline lookup yields CDR1 SQVTM and CDR2 ANQGSEA. This CDR3 spans 13 amino acids. Trimming took 3 bases from V and 4 from J, leaving 12 bases between them. The CDR3 DNA reads TGCAGCGTTGAGTTTGGGCGGGGCTATGGCTACACCTTC. It yields the protein CSVEFGRGYGYTF.

The V gene is TRBV2, the J gene TRBJ1-5; 8 positions match TRBD1. CDR1 is SNHLY and CDR2 is FYNNEI in the germline V gene. Germline trimming cut 6 bases from V and 0 bases from J; bases unmatched to any gene: 1. The CDR3 is made up of 14 amino acids. In DNA form, the CDR3 reads TGTGCCAGCAGGGGACAGGTTAGCAATCAGCCCCAGCATTTT. Encoded protein: CASRGQVSNQPQHF.

The chain is built from TRBV30 and TRBJ1-1; 7 bases are a match to TRBD1. The CDR3 has 14 amino acids. Germline CDR1 GTSNPN, CDR2 SVGIG (reference sequence). Trimming cost V 2 bases and J 5 bases; bases outside gene matches: 8. The CDR3 nucleotides read TGTGCCTGGAGTCGCTATCAGGGGGAAACTGAAGCTTTCTTT. It codes for CAWSRYQGETEAFF.

The V gene is TRBV7-9, the J gene TRBJ1-5; TRBD1 agrees at 8 bases. The V gene's germline CDR1 is SEHNR and CDR2 FQNEAQ (reference sequence). V dropped 5 bases and J dropped 5; count of bases not matched to a gene: 14. The CDR3 consists of 17 residues. The CDR3 protein is CASSRAGTGGLHQPQHF. For the CDR3, the DNA is TGTGCCAGCAGCCGAGCCGGGACAGGCGGCCTTCATCAGCCCCAGCATTTT.

This rearrangement joins TRBV6-5 to TRBJ2-7; 10 bases align to TRBD1. V lost 8 bases, J lost 2 bases, and 6 bases stayed unmatched. The CDR3 consists of 14 residues. The germline CDR1 and CDR2 sequences are MNHEY and SVGAGI. The CDR3 sequence is CASRRTGGAYEQYF. In DNA form, the CDR3 reads TGTGCCAGCCGTAGGACAGGGGGTGCCTACGAGCAGTACTTC.

V is TRBV30 and J is TRBJ2-2, with 7 positions matching TRBD1. CDR1 is GTSNPN and CDR2 is SVGIG in the germline V gene (reference sequence). J lost 6 bases, V lost 7 bases, and 11 bases had no gene match. The CDR3 spans 14 residues. The CDR3 coding sequence is TGTGCCTTCTCAGGGGGAATTATCTCCGGGGAGCTGTTTTTT. Translation gives CAFSGGIISGELFF.

The chain uses TRBV9 and TRBJ1-1; the D gene is possibly TRBD1 (5 bases). CDR3 length: 15 residues. In germline, CDR1 is SGDLS, CDR2 YYNGEE. V gave up 4 bases and J gave up 1 base, with 14 bases separating them. The CDR3 bases are TGTGCCAGCAGCACTCAGGGACTCCAGAACACTGAAGCTTTCTTT. As protein: CASSTQGLQNTEAFF.

This chain joins TRBV5-1 and TRBJ2-7; TRBD1 matches at 7 bases. V lost 6 bases to trimming and J lost 2 bases; unmatched junction nucleotides: 5. CDR3 length: 13 residues. Germline V CDR1 and CDR2: SGHRS, YFSETQ. The CDR3 nucleotides read TGCGCCAGCACCCGGACAGGAGCCTACGAGCAGTACTTC. Translation gives CASTRTGAYEQYF. The complete variable domain, with remaining parts taken from reference TRBV5-1 and TRBJ2-7, reads KAGVTQTPRYLIKTRGQQVTLSCSPISGHRSVSWYQQTPGQGLQFLFEYFSETQRNKGNFPGRFSGRQFSNSRSEMNVSTLELGDSALYLCASTRTGAYEQYFGPGTRLTVT.

V is TRBV27 and J is TRBJ2-3; D remains unclear. The germline V gene has CDR1 MNHEY and CDR2 SMNVEV (reference sequence). The CDR3 spans 13 residues. The ends were cut back, 6 bases at V and 2 bases at J, with 9 bases in the middle. DNA for the CDR3: TGTGCCAGCAGACGAGGATCCACAGATACGCAGTATTTT. It yields the protein CASRRGSTDTQYF.

This clone was detected once. The gene calls are TRBV30 and TRBJ2-7; perhaps TRBD1 as D (5 bases). CDR3 length: 14 residues. Germline V gene data show CDR1 as GTSNPN and CDR2 as SVGIG (reference sequence). The V end lost 2 bases, the J end lost 6 bases, and 17 bases lay between the germline ends. In DNA, the CDR3 is TGTGCCTGGAGTTATCTCTCATCAAGGGGCGAGCAGTACTTC. Translation gives CAWSYLSSRGEQYF.

V is TRBV5-4 and J is TRBJ2-7; TRBD1 agrees at 8 bases. J gave up 3 bases and V 4 bases, and 9 bases lay outside the gene matches. The CDR3 sequence is 15 residues long. Per germline, CDR1 SGHNT and CDR2 YYREEE (reference sequence). The CDR3 DNA sequence: TGTGCCAGCAGCAGGACAGGGACCTGGAACTACGAGCAGTACTTC. Translating gives CASSRTGTWNYEQYF.

The chain is built from TRBV28 and TRBJ1-2, with D unclear. Germline V gene data show CDR1 as MDHEN and CDR2 as SYDVKM. This CDR3 region has 13 residues. V lost 7 bases to trimming and J lost 4 bases, with 13 bases between them. This CDR3 reads CASTAGGSYGYTF. CDR3 bases: TGTGCCAGCACAGCAGGCGGGAGCTATGGCTACACCTTC.

V gene TRBV15 combines with J gene TRBJ2-7; D gene uncertain. The V gene's germline CDR1 is LNHNV and CDR2 YYDKDF (reference sequence). The CDR3 covers 11 residues. Trimming took off 4 bases at V and 3 bases at J, with 4 bases between the two ends. In DNA form, the CDR3 reads TGTGCCACCAGCAATCTCTACGAGCAGTACTTC. Translation gives CATSNLYEQYF.

V is TRBV4-1 and J is TRBJ2-7, with D maybe TRBD2 (5 bases). CDR1 and CDR2 (germline): MGHRA, YSYEKL. The CDR3 covers 17 residues. V lost 1 base and J 6 bases, leaving 22 bases between the germline ends. The CDR3: CASSQAPGSGYYREQYF. CDR3 nucleotide sequence: TGCGCCAGCAGCCAAGCCCCAGGTTCGGGGTATTATCGCGAGCAGTACTTC.

This clone was picked up a small number of times. J is TRBJ1-1 and V is TRBV28; no clear D gene. Trimming left V 2 bases short and J 6 bases short, with 10 bases between. Germline CDR1 is MDHEN and CDR2 is SYDVKM. CDR3 length equals 13 residues. In DNA, the CDR3 is TGTGCCAGCAGTTTAACCCTCCCGGCTGAAGCTTTCTTT. It is translated as CASSLTLPAEAFF.

This clone was seen a single time. This sequence joins TRBV4-1 and TRBJ1-1, with D unclear. The CDR3 is made up of 15 amino acids. CDR1 and CDR2 from the germline V gene are MGHRA and YSYEKL. Trimming cost V 1 base and J 0 bases, with 9 bases left between them. The CDR3 region has the DNA TGCGCCAGCAGCCAAGTTCGTCGGGTGAACACTGAAGCTTTCTTT. Protein sequence: CASSQVRRVNTEAFF.

This rearrangement joins TRBV2 to TRBJ2-2; 9 bases are a match to TRBD1. CDR3 length equals 14 residues. Looked up from germline, CDR1 is SNHLY and CDR2 is FYNNEI. J gave up 7 bases and V 7 bases, and 7 bases lay outside the gene matches. The DNA of the CDR3 is TGTGCCAGCATCCGGACAGGGGCGGGCGGGGAGCTGTTTTTT. Amino acid sequence: CASIRTGAGGELFF.

The chain has TRBV5-1 and TRBJ2-5; 9 nucleotides agree with TRBD2. Germline V CDR1 and CDR2: SGHRS, YFSETQ. Trimming removed 1 base from V and 5 bases from J; junction bases left unmatched: 6. The CDR3 contains 15 residues. The CDR3 DNA reads TGCGCCAGCAGCTTGCGCGGGGGGGCCGGGGAGACCCAGTACTTC. It specifies CASSLRGGAGETQYF.

This clone was seen more than once but under ten times. The chain is built from TRBV6-5 and TRBJ1-3; no reliable D call. Germline CDR1 and CDR2: MNHEY and SVGAGI. The germline V and J ends were trimmed by 0 bases and 0 bases, with 9 bases remaining between them. The CDR3 extends over 16 amino acids. The CDR3 is CASSYSTMGSGNTIYF. CDR3 nucleotides: TGTGCCAGCAGTTACTCAACTATGGGCTCTGGAAACACCATATATTTT.

This chain links TRBV6-1 with TRBJ1-5, with a weak D call TRBD1 (6 bases). The CDR3 spans 13 residues. The V end was cut by 11 bases, the J end by 4 bases, with 15 bases between. Germline V gene data show CDR1 as MNHNS and CDR2 as SASEGT. The DNA for the CDR3 is TGTGCCTCCCAGGGGACGAGAAATCAGCCCCAGCATTTT. Translation: CASQGTRNQPQHF.

The chain recombines TRBV19 with TRBJ2-7; maybe TRBD2 (5 bases). The length of the CDR3 is 15 residues. The germline V and J ends were trimmed by 9 bases and 1 base, with 19 bases remaining between them. Germline lookup yields CDR1 LNHDA and CDR2 SQIVND (reference sequence). CDR3 region: CASQDSSSPSYEQYF. The CDR3 nucleotides are TGTGCCAGCCAAGACTCTAGCTCACCATCCTACGAGCAGTACTTC.

The V call is TRBV13, the J call TRBJ1-2; 8 bases align to TRBD1. This CDR3 has 18 residues. V lost 1 base, J lost 2 bases, and 12 bases stayed unmatched. Germline assignment: CDR1 PRHDT and CDR2 FYEKMQ (reference sequence). CDR3 sequence (DNA): TGTGCCAGCAGCTTAGTAGGGAGGCCGGGACAGGTAAACTATGGCTACACCTTC. Amino acids: CASSLVGRPGQVNYGYTF. The entire variable domain, with the rest obtained from reference TRBV13 and TRBJ1-2, is as follows: AAGVIQSPRHLIKEKRETATLKCYPIPRHDTVYWYQQGPGQDPQFLISFYEKMQSDKGSIPDRFSAQQFSDYHSELNMSSLELGDSALYFCASSLVGRPGQVNYGYTFGSGTRLTVV.

This clone was recorded once. This chain links TRBV28 with TRBJ2-7; 8 bases are shared with TRBD1. CDR1 and CDR2 (germline): MDHEN, SYDVKM. The CDR3 length is 14 residues. The junction had 3 bases not matched to a gene; V was cut back by 4 bases and J by 1 base. The CDR3 DNA sequence: TGTGCCAGCAGTTCCTACAGGGGGTCCTACGAGCAGTACTTC. Its translation is CASSSYRGSYEQYF.

J is TRBJ2-3 and V is TRBV7-9; a possible D gene is TRBD2 (6 bases). V was pared by 4 bases and J by 0 bases, with 14 bases between. Germline loops: CDR1 SEHNR, CDR2 FQNEAQ (reference sequence). The CDR3 is 16 amino acids. The CDR3 protein is CASSSRDFASTDTQYF. The CDR3 DNA reads as TGTGCCAGCAGCTCAAGGGACTTCGCTAGCACAGATACGCAGTATTTT.

The chain recombines TRBV4-1 with TRBJ2-3, with 8 bases matching TRBD2. The CDR3 length is 17 residues. Germline loops: CDR1 MGHRA, CDR2 YSYEKL. V was clipped by 3 bases and J by 1 base; unmatched bases: 9. Written as DNA, the CDR3 is TGCGCCAGCAGCCATATCGGGAGGGAGGAGGGCACAGATACGCAGTATTTT. As protein: CASSHIGREEGTDTQYF.